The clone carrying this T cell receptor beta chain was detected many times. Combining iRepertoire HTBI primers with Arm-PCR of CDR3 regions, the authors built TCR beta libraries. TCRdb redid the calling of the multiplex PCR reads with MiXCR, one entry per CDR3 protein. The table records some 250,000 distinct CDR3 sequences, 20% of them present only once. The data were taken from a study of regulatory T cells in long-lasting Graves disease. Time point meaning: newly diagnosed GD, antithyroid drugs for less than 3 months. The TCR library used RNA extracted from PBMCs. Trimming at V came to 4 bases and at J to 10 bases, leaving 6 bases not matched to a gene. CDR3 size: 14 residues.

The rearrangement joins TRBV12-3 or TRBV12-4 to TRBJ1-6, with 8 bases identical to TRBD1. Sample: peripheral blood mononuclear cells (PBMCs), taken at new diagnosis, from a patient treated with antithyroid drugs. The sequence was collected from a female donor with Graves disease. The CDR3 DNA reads TGTGCCAGCAGTTCCGGACAGGGTGGATCACCCCTCCACTTT. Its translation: CASSSGQGGSPLHF.